The clone carrying this TCR beta chain has a single count. This specimen belongs to a study of blood T cell repertoires in COVID-19. Per the original data handling: Reference gene primer amplification yielded estimated nucleated cell counts. Repertoires were generated with immunoSEQ multiplex PCR, while TCRdb's copy carries only in-frame clones and drops some. V and J calls and clone size come straight from that table; D and trimming were deduced from the DNA. Counted here are about 150,000 clones, approximately 90% occurring once; the ten biggest clones make up about an eighth. V lost 4 bases to trimming and J lost 2 bases, with 7 bases between them. The CDR3 length is 13 residues. Germline CDR1 and CDR2: SGHAT and FQNNGV.

This TCR came from a man aged 18 to 30 with COVID-19, enrolled during active disease. Sequenced input: peripheral blood. The chain recombines TRBV11-2 with TRBJ2-3; unclear D gene. In nucleotides, the CDR3 is TGTGCCAGCAGCTCCGGGTACACAGATACGCAGTATTTT. It is translated as CASSSGYTDTQYF.